This T cell receptor beta chain comes out of a study of early T cells in non-severe SARS-CoV-2 infection. Study-wide background: Sequencing was performed on bulk RNA from unsorted whole blood, leaving chains unpaired. Study-wide findings and caveats: A preference for anti-spike CD8 responses marked VDJdb matching, which missed private and CD4 specificities.

The V and J ends lost 4 bases and 0 bases respectively, with 14 bases between them. The germline gives CDR1 SGHRS, CDR2 YFSETQ. This CDR3 spans 15 amino acids. Individual cDNA molecules were tagged with unique molecular identifiers, the study reported. From the 5' RACE reads, TCRdb called clonotypes with MiXCR, one entry per CDR3 protein. The table records over 60,000 distinct CDR3 sequences, around 13% of them present only once. Of note for this clonotype: Its antigen is as yet unknown.

The sequencing sample was made of whole blood. This chain links TRBV5-1 with TRBJ2-7; D might be TRBD1 (6 bases). This clonotype was obtained from an adult who was a healthcare worker with PCR-confirmed SARS-CoV-2 infection or an uninfected control (not recorded which). The CDR3 sequence: CASSGTGFYSYEQYF. CDR3 nucleotides: TGCGCCAGCAGCGGAACAGGGTTTTACTCCTACGAGCAGTACTTC.